This T cell receptor beta chain was profiled in a study of OX40 agonist ivuxolimab in advanced cancers. Study as a whole: Patients received ivuxolimab, an intravenous treatment, every 2 weeks at 0.01 to 10 mg/kg. Those enrolled were 82.7% male, with a mean age of approximately 60 years and ages from about 20 to 90. Study observations and caveats: Researchers did not establish what antigens the expanded peripheral T cells target.

Clones were read by immunoSEQ multiplex PCR, and TCRdb kept only the in-frame ones, dropping some. The top ten hold roughly an eighth of the sample, which has about 27,000 clones, approximately 83% seen once. Comments on this clone: What it binds is unknown. A far more abundant clone sits one base away, making this likely a read error. The sample carries other DNA sequences with the same CDR3.

V lost 0 bases, J lost 3 bases, and 4 bases lay in between. This CDR3 is built from 13 residues. Per the germline V gene, CDR1 is SGHNT and CDR2 is YYREEE (reference sequence). The receptor was isolated from an adult with an advanced solid tumor such as melanoma, head and neck, liver or kidney cancer. This chain connects TRBV5-4 to TRBJ2-1, with D unclear. The material sequenced was CD4+ or CD8+ T cells sorted from blood, taken in a trial of the OX40 agonist ivuxolimab. The CDR3 loop is CASSLDSYNEQFF. The CDR3 DNA follows: TGTGCCAGCAGCTTGGATAGCTACAATGAGCAGTTCTTC.